Each of the 24 T cell receptor beta chains below was sequenced from the same sample in a study of T-cell reconstitution after alpha-beta-depleted transplantation in children. Researchers prepared the TCRbeta library using unique molecular identifiers, the study reports. In TCRdb, the PCR reads were re-called with MiXCR into one record per CDR3 protein. The top ten clones hold approximately 5% of a sample with 900,000 or so distinct CDR3 sequences, roughly 15% of them seen once. Sequenced material: PBMCs, mostly from graft donor cells, taken 360 days after TCRalphabeta/CD19-depleted stem cell transplant. All receptors come from a male patient younger than 18 who had a stem cell transplant for acute lymphoblastic leukemia, so the T cells may come from the graft donor.

This clonotype was picked up a small number of times. The chain employs TRBV20-1 and TRBJ1-4; 7 bases map to TRBD1. From germline, CDR1 is DFQATT and CDR2 SNEGSKA (reference sequence). This CDR3 comprises 14 residues. In DNA, the CDR3 is TGCAGGCCCACCCAGGGGGGAGATAATGAAAAACTGTTTTTT. Protein product: CRPTQGGDNEKLFF.

This clonotype was picked up a small number of times. This chain links TRBV20-1 with TRBJ2-1; D may be TRBD2 (6 bases). The CDR3 is 14 amino acids. V lost 6 bases, J lost 5 bases, and 17 bases lay in between. In germline, CDR1 is DFQATT, CDR2 SNEGSKA (reference sequence). The CDR3 loop is CSARLTGSHNEQFF. CDR3 bases: TGCAGTGCCCGTTTAACCGGGAGCCACAATGAGCAGTTCTTC.

The chain is built from TRBV29-1 and TRBJ1-3; a weak D match, TRBD1 (5 bases). The length of the CDR3 is 11 residues. Germline-derived CDR1 and CDR2 are SQVTM and ANQGSEA. CDR3 region: CAAGAGNTIYF. CDR3 sequence (DNA): TGCGCGGCGGGGGCTGGAAACACCATATATTTT.

The chain joins TRBV7-3 to TRBJ1-1; weak D call: TRBD1 (6 bases). V was pared by 5 bases and J by 4 bases, with 14 bases between. CDR3 size: 14 residues. Germline V gene sequence: CDR1 SGHTA, CDR2 FQGTGA. The CDR3 sequence is CASSPDPGATEAFF. CDR3 in DNA: TGTGCCAGCAGCCCCGATCCAGGGGCCACTGAAGCTTTCTTT.

This clonotype was counted at least ten times. The V gene is TRBV15, the J gene TRBJ2-5, with TRBD1 matching 7 bases. This CDR3 has 13 residues. The J segment lost 3 bases and the V segment lost 5 bases, leaving 3 bases of the junction unmatched. Per germline, CDR1 LNHNV and CDR2 YYDKDF (reference sequence). The CDR3 DNA reads TGTGCCACCAGCGACAGGGTGAAAGAGACCCAGTACTTC. This encodes CATSDRVKETQYF.

There are many counts of this clonotype. The chain uses TRBV12-3 or TRBV12-4 and TRBJ1-5; D unresolved. The length of the CDR3 is 14 residues. The V and J ends lost 3 bases and 3 bases respectively, with 9 bases between them. The CDR3 loop reads CASSLNGFNQPQHF. CDR3 DNA sequence: TGTGCCAGCAGTTTGAACGGATTCAATCAGCCCCAGCATTTT.

This chain joins TRBV28 and TRBJ2-7; TRBD1 matches at 10 bases. Germline CDR1 MDHEN, CDR2 SYDVKM. This CDR3 region has 14 residues. Trimming cost V 7 bases and J 2 bases; bases outside gene matches: 5. The CDR3 loop reads CASTLGQGPYEQYF. The DNA of the CDR3 is TGTGCCAGCACTTTGGGACAGGGGCCCTACGAGCAGTACTTC.

The chain links TRBV15 to TRBJ1-2; 8 nucleotides line up with TRBD1. Germline lookup yields CDR1 LNHNV and CDR2 YYDKDF (reference sequence). V lost 0 bases, J lost 8 bases, and 8 bases stayed unmatched. The length of the CDR3 is 15 residues. The CDR3 nucleotides read TGTGCCACCAGCAGAGACCGGACAGGGTTGGACGGCTACACCTTC. This codes for CATSRDRTGLDGYTF.

The CDR3 loop is CASSYSRIFRDLNEQFF. The CDR3 region has the DNA TGTGCCAGCAGTTACTCGAGGATTTTCAGGGACCTCAATGAGCAGTTCTTC. V and J are TRBV6-5 and TRBJ2-1; perhaps D is TRBD1 or TRBD2 (5 bases each). V was trimmed by 0 bases and J by 6 bases, leaving 18 bases between them. Germline CDR1 reads MNHEY; CDR2 reads SVGAGI. The CDR3 runs 17 residues.

This clonotype has just a few counts. The genes are TRBV7-9 and TRBJ2-2; 7 bases line up with TRBD2. The germline CDR1 and CDR2 sequences are SEHNR and FQNEAQ (reference sequence). The length of the CDR3 is 16 residues. Losses at the gene ends were 8 bases for V and 0 bases for J; bases not matched to a gene: 9. The CDR3 sequence is CASGTRLAANTGELFF. The CDR3 coding sequence is TGTGCCAGCGGCACACGGCTAGCGGCGAACACCGGGGAGCTGTTTTTT.

The chain joins TRBV7-2 to TRBJ1-1, with TRBD1 as a possible D gene (5 bases). The germline gives CDR1 SGHTA, CDR2 FQGNSA. Between the trimmed V and J ends, which lost 5 bases and 6 bases, there was a span of 13 bases. CDR3 length: 13 amino acids. CDR3 sequence: CASSGVSGAEAFF. In DNA, the CDR3 is TGTGCCAGCAGCGGGGTTTCGGGGGCTGAAGCTTTCTTT. The entire variable domain, with the rest obtained from reference TRBV7-2 and TRBJ1-1, is as follows: GAGVSQSPSNKVTEKGKDVELRCDPISGHTALYWYRQSLGQGLEFLIYFQGNSAPDKSGLPSDRFSAERTGGSVSTLTIQRTQQEDSAVYLCASSGVSGAEAFFGQGTRLTVV.

This chain connects TRBV6-2 or TRBV6-3 to TRBJ1-5, with 11 nucleotides matching TRBD1. Germline V gene sequence: CDR1 MNHEY, CDR2 SVGEGT. CDR3 length: 17 residues. V dropped 5 bases and J dropped 3; count of bases not matched to a gene: 9. CDR3 bases: TGTGCCAGCAGTCGGGGCGGGACAGGGGGGTTCAATCAGCCCCAGCATTTT. It specifies CASSRGGTGGFNQPQHF.

The chain recombines TRBV19 with TRBJ1-6; a possible D gene is TRBD1 (5 bases). The V and J ends lost 7 bases and 9 bases respectively, with 16 bases between them. The V gene's germline CDR1 is LNHDA and CDR2 SQIVND (reference sequence). CDR3 length: 14 amino acids. The CDR3 sequence: CASNDGGSSSPLHF. The CDR3 nucleotides are TGTGCCAGTAACGATGGGGGGTCCTCTTCACCCCTCCACTTT. Together with reference TRBV19 and TRBJ1-6, the CDR3 gives the full variable domain: DGGITQSPKYLFRKEGQNVTLSCEQNLNHDAMYWYRQDPGQGLRLIYYSQIVNDFQKGDIAEGYSVSREKKESFPLTVTSAQKNPTAFYLCASNDGGSSSPLHFGNGTRLTVT.

CDR3 loop: CASSELRIRGNTIYF. CDR3 coding DNA: TGTGCCAGCAGTGAACTTAGGATACGCGGAAACACCATATATTTT. The chain couples TRBV6-1 to TRBJ1-3; no definite D call. The CDR3 length is 15 residues. Germline V gene sequence: CDR1 MNHNS, CDR2 SASEGT. V was pared by 2 bases and J by 4 bases, with 12 bases between.

This clonotype was observed a handful of times. V is TRBV7-9 and J is TRBJ2-7, with 10 bases identical to TRBD1. CDR3 length equals 13 residues. V lost 6 bases and J lost 7; bases outside the gene matches: 6. Per germline, CDR1 SEHNR and CDR2 FQNEAQ (reference sequence). The CDR3 loop is CASRWGQGLEQYF. CDR3 sequence (DNA): TGTGCCAGCAGATGGGGACAGGGGTTGGAGCAGTACTTC.

This clonotype was seen more than once but under ten times. This sequence joins TRBV20-1 and TRBJ2-1; D remains unclear. Trimming pared 3 bases from V and 8 bases from J, leaving 17 bases between. Germline CDR1 DFQATT, CDR2 SNEGSKA (reference sequence). The CDR3 covers 14 residues. The CDR3: CSASPGPDLDEQFF. For the CDR3, the DNA is TGCAGTGCTAGTCCAGGCCCCGATTTGGATGAGCAGTTCTTC.

This clonotype was counted between two and nine times. J is TRBJ2-7 and V is TRBV20-1, with D perhaps TRBD1 (6 bases). The CDR3 consists of 14 residues. CDR1 is DFQATT and CDR2 is SNEGSKA in the germline V gene (reference sequence). Trimming cost V 3 bases and J 0 bases, with 12 bases left between them. CDR3 loop: CSASRTVNSYEQYF. The CDR3 DNA follows: TGCAGTGCTAGTCGGACAGTAAACTCCTACGAGCAGTACTTC.

The chain couples TRBV7-8 to TRBJ1-5; D perhaps matches TRBD1 (6 bases). V was pared by 0 bases and J by 6 bases, with 15 bases between. Germline CDR1 SGHVS, CDR2 FQNEAQ. The CDR3 runs 16 residues. The CDR3 loop is CASSLARPEQGQPQHF. In DNA form, the CDR3 reads TGTGCCAGCAGCTTAGCGCGGCCAGAACAGGGTCAGCCCCAGCATTTT.

This clonotype was picked up many times. V is TRBV20-1 and J is TRBJ2-2; 11 nucleotides align to TRBD2. Trimming took 3 bases from V and 4 from J; bases not matched to a gene: 1. Germline CDR1 reads DFQATT; CDR2 reads SNEGSKA (reference sequence). The CDR3 covers 14 residues. DNA for the CDR3: TGCAGTGCTAGGCTAGCGGGAGGCACCGGGGAGCTGTTTTTT. This sequence encodes CSARLAGGTGELFF.

V is TRBV27 and J is TRBJ2-7; a possible D gene is TRBD2 (5 bases). The V gene lost 0 bases and the J gene lost 5 bases, with 14 bases spanning the gap. This CDR3 region has 15 residues. Germline V gives CDR1 MNHEY, CDR2 SMNVEV (reference sequence). The CDR3 reads CASSLSVPSGDEQYF. For the CDR3, the DNA is TGTGCCAGCAGTTTATCAGTCCCATCCGGGGACGAGCAGTACTTC.

In its sample, this clonotype was seen many times. The chain uses TRBV11-2 and TRBJ2-2; 11 bases align to TRBD2. Germline CDR1 is SGHAT and CDR2 is FQNNGV. Losses at the gene ends were 3 bases for V and 1 base for J; bases not matched to a gene: 1. This CDR3 region has 16 residues. CDR3 nucleotides: TGTGCCAGCAGCTTGGGACTAGCGGAGAACACCGGGGAGCTGTTTTTT. Translating gives CASSLGLAENTGELFF.

The chain carries TRBV18 and TRBJ1-5; 11 nucleotides align to TRBD1. The CDR3 runs 15 residues. Germline lookup yields CDR1 KGHSH and CDR2 LQKENI. V lost 6 bases and J lost 6; bases outside the gene matches: 7. The CDR3 nucleotides are TGTGCCAGCTCGGACGGGACAGGGGGTATTCAGCCCCAGCATTTT. Its translation: CASSDGTGGIQPQHF.

This clonotype has a count of ten or more. The chain couples TRBV9 to TRBJ2-3; D perhaps matches TRBD2 (6 bases). The CDR3 runs 15 residues. V was pared by 0 bases and J by 6 bases, with 14 bases between. Germline values: CDR1 SGDLS, CDR2 YYNGEE. This chain's CDR3 is CASSVVAGRSDTQYF. The CDR3 DNA sequence: TGTGCCAGCAGCGTAGTTGCGGGAAGGTCTGATACGCAGTATTTT.

In this sample, this clonotype turned up a few times. This chain joins TRBV12-3 or TRBV12-4 and TRBJ2-6; maybe TRBD2 (5 bases). This CDR3 spans 17 amino acids. The ends were cut back, 6 bases at V and 4 bases at J, with 19 bases in the middle. In nucleotides, the CDR3 is TGTGCCAGCAGGTCTCCCGGGGTCCGGGGAGGGGCCAACGTCCTGACTTTC. Translated: CASRSPGVRGGANVLTF.